The sequence of this TCR beta chain was determined in a study of blood T cell repertoires in COVID-19. Trimming pared 5 bases from V and 0 bases from J, leaving 13 bases between. Germline V gene data show CDR1 as SEHNR and CDR2 as FQNEAQ (reference sequence). This CDR3 is built from 15 residues. Methods used by the authors: Estimated nucleated cell counts came from reference gene primer amplification. Generated by immunoSEQ multiplex PCR, the TCRdb table keeps only in-frame clones and is missing some. D and trimming were read from the DNA, whereas the V and J calls and clone size are those reported in that table. The repertoire holds 150,000 to 160,000 clones, with approximately 85% as singletons.

Input material: peripheral blood. The receptor's source is a man in his 60s with COVID-19, enrolled during active disease. The chain employs TRBV7-9 and TRBJ1-1; D is unclear. DNA for the CDR3: TGTGCCAGCAGCCTATCGGGATCGTTGAACACTGAAGCTTTCTTT. Translated: CASSLSGSLNTEAFF.